This TCR beta chain was sequenced during a study of blood T cell repertoires in COVID-19. Background on the study: COVID-19 samples from acute and convalescent phases originated in the United States, Italy and Spain.

The CDR3 sequence is 12 residues long. The ends lost 10 bases at V and 7 bases at J; junction bases unmatched: 9. Original methodology: Counts of nucleated cells, estimated from reference gene primer amplification, were obtained. The data were produced by immunoSEQ multiplex PCR, yet TCRdb's version contains in-frame clones alone and is incomplete. D and trimming come from the DNA, and the V and J calls and clone size come from that table. Of some 150,000 clones in the sample, around 81% were seen once. The sample was peripheral blood. This chain uses TRBV23-1 with TRBJ1-2, with 7 bases matching TRBD1. TRBV23-1 is known as an ORF, though its function is uncertain. This clonotype was obtained from a woman aged 40 to 50 with active or convalescent COVID-19. CDR3 coding DNA: TGCGCCACCGACCGACAGGGAGGTGGCTACACCTTC. Its translation: CATDRQGGGYTF.